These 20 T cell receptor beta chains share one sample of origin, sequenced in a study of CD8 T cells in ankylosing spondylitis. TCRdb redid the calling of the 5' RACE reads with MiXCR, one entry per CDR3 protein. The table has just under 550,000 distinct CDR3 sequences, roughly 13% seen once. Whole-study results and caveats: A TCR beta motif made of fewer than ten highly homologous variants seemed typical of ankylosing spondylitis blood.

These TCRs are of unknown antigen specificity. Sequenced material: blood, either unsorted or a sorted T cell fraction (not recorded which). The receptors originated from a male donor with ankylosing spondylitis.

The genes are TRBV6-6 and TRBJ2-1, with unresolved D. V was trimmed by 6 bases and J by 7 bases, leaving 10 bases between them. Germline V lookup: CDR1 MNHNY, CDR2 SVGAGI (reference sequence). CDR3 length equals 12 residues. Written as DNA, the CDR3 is TGTGCCAGCAGGTTTAGGGCGAATGAGCAGTTCTTC. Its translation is CASRFRANEQFF.

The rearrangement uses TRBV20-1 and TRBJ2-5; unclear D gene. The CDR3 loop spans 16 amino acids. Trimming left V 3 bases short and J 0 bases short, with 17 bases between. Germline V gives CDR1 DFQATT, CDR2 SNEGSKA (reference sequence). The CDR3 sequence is CSASGGPGPNQETQYF. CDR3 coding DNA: TGCAGTGCTAGTGGCGGCCCAGGTCCCAACCAAGAGACCCAGTACTTC.

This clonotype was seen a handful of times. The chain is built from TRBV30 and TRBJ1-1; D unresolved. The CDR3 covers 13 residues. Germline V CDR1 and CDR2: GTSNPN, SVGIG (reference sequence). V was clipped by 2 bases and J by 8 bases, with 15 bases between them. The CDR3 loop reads CAWSLGDIVEAFF. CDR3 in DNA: TGTGCCTGGAGTCTTGGGGATATAGTGGAAGCTTTCTTT.

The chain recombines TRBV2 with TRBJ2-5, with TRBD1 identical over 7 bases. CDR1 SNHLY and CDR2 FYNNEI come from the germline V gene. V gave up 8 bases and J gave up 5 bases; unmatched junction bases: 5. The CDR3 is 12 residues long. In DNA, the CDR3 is TGTGCCAGCCAGGGGGTTGGCGAGACCCAGTACTTC. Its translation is CASQGVGETQYF.

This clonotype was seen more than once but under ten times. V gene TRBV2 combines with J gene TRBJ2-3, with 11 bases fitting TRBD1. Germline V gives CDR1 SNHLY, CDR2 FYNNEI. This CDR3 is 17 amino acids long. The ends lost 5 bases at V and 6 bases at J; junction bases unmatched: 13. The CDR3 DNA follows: TGTGCCAGCAGTAAATTCTCCGGGACAGGGGGGATTGATACGCAGTATTTT. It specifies CASSKFSGTGGIDTQYF.

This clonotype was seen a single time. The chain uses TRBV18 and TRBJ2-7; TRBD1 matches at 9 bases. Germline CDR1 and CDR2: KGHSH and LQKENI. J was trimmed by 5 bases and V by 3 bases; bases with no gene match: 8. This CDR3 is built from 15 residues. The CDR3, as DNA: TGTGCCAGCTCACCTGCCCGGGACAGGGCCAACGAGCAGTACTTC. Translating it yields CASSPARDRANEQYF.

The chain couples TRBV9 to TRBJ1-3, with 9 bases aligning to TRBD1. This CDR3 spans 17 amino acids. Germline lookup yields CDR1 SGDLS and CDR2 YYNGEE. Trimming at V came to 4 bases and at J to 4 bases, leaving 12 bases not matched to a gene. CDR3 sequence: CASSPRPGQGYGNTIYF. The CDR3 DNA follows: TGTGCCAGCAGCCCACGCCCGGGACAGGGATACGGAAACACCATATATTTT.

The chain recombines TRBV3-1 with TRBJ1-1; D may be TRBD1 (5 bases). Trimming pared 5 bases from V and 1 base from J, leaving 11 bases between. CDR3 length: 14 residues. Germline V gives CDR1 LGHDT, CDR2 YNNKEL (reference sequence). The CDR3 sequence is CASSGRRGNTEAFF. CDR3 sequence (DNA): TGTGCCAGCAGCGGCCGGAGGGGGAACACTGAAGCTTTCTTT.

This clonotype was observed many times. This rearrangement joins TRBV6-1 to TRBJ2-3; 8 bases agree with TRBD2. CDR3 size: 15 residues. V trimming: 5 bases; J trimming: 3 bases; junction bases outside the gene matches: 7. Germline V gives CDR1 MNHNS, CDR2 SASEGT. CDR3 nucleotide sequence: TGTGCCAGCAGTCAAAGCGGGAGAGGGACAGATACGCAGTATTTT. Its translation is CASSQSGRGTDTQYF.

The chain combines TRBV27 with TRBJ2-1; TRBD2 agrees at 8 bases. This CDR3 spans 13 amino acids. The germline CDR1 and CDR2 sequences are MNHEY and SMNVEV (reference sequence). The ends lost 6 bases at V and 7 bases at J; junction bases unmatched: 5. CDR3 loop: CASSYGTRNEQFF. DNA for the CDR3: TGTGCCAGCAGCTACGGGACTAGAAATGAGCAGTTCTTC.

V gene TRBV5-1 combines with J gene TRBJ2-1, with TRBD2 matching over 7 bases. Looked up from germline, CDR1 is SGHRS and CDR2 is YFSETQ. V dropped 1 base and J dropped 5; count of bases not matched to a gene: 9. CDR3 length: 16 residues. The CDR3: CASSLTGLAENNEQFF. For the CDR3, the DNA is TGCGCCAGCAGCTTGACGGGGCTAGCGGAAAACAATGAGCAGTTCTTC.

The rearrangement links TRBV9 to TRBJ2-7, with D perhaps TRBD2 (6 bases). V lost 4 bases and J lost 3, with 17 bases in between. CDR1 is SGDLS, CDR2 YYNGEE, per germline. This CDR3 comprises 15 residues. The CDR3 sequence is CASSPSGGFSYEQYF. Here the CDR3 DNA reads TGTGCCAGCAGCCCTAGTGGGGGGTTTAGCTACGAGCAGTACTTC. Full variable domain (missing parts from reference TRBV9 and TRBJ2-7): DSGVTQTPKHLITATGQRVTLRCSPRSGDLSVYWYQQSLDQGLQFLIQYYNGEERAKGNILERFSAQQFPDLHSELNLSSLELGDSALYFCASSPSGGFSYEQYFGPGTRLTVT.

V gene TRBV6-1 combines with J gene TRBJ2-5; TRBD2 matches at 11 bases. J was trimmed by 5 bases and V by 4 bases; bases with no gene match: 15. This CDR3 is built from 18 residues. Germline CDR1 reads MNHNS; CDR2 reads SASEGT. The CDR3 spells CASSARMGLAVSSETQYF. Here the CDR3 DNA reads TGTGCCAGCAGTGCCCGAATGGGACTAGCGGTCTCGTCGGAGACCCAGTACTTC.

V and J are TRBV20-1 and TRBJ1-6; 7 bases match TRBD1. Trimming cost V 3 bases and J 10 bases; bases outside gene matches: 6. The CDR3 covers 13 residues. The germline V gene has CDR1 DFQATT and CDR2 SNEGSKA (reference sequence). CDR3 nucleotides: TGCAGTGCTAGTTTCAGGGGGGAATCACCCCTCCACTTT. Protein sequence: CSASFRGESPLHF.

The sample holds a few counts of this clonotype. Here the CDR3 reads CASSRRQDWNSPLHF. In nucleotides, the CDR3 is TGTGCCAGCAGCCGTAGACAAGATTGGAATTCACCCCTCCACTTT. J is TRBJ1-6 and V is TRBV14; no reliable D call. The V gene lost 4 bases and the J gene lost 7 bases, with 14 bases spanning the gap. Germline V gives CDR1 SGHDN, CDR2 FVKESK. CDR3 length equals 15 residues.

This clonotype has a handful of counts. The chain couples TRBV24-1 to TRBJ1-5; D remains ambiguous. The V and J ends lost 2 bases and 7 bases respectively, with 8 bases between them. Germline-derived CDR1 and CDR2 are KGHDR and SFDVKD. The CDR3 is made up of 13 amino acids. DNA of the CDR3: TGTGCCACCAGTGATTCGAGGGAACAGCCCCAGCATTTT. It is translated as CATSDSREQPQHF.

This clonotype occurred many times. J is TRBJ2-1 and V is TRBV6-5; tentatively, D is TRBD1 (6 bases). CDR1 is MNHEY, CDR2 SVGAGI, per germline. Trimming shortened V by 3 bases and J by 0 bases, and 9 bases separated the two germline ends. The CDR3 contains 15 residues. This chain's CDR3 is CASSYRGSSYNEQFF. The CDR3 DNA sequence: TGTGCCAGCAGTTATAGGGGGAGCTCCTACAATGAGCAGTTCTTC.

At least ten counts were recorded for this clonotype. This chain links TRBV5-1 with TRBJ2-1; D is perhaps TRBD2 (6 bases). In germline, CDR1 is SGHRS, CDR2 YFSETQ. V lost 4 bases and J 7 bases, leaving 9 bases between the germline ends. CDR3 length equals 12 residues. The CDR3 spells CASSTGRNEQFF. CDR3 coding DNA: TGCGCCAGCAGCACCGGGAGAAATGAGCAGTTCTTC. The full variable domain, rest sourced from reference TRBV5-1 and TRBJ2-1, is KAGVTQTPRYLIKTRGQQVTLSCSPISGHRSVSWYQQTPGQGLQFLFEYFSETQRNKGNFPGRFSGRQFSNSRSEMNVSTLELGDSALYLCASSTGRNEQFFGPGTRLTVL.

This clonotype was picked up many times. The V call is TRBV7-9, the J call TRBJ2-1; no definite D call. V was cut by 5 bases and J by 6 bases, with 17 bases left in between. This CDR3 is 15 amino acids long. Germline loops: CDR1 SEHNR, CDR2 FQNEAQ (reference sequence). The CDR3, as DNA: TGTGCCAGCAGCCCCAGAGCTGCGGCCCCCAATGAGCAGTTCTTC. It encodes CASSPRAAAPNEQFF.

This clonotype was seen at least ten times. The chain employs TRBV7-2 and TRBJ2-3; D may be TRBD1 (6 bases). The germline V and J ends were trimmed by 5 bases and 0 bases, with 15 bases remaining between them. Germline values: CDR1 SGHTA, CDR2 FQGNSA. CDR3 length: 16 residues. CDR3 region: CASSPFGGVSTDTQYF. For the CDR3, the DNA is TGTGCCAGCAGCCCGTTTGGGGGCGTAAGCACAGATACGCAGTATTTT.